Reported below is one T cell receptor beta chain. The antigen remains unidentified. Using immunoSEQ multiplex PCR, the repertoire was profiled, and TCRdb retains in-frame clones only, with some absent. In the table there are about 8,100 clones, 70% to 80% of which are singletons. The sample originates from a study of neoadjuvant nivolumab and ipilimumab in lung cancer. Findings of the study overall: Pretherapy blood TCR richness correlated positively with resected tumor richness. Only two of four nivolumab-treated tumors gained richness and clonality by surgery.

This receptor was obtained from an adult with non-small cell lung cancer. Sample: adjacent normal lung tissue, taken after neoadjuvant nivolumab, alone or with ipilimumab, at or shortly before surgery.

DNA for the CDR3: TGTGCCAGCAGCGTAGGGGGAACACCAAGGGGTTCACCCCTCCACTTT. It yields the protein CASSVGGTPRGSPLHF. The chain carries TRBV9 and TRBJ1-6, with D possibly matching TRBD1 (5 bases). This CDR3 contains 16 residues. Germline CDR1 is SGDLS and CDR2 is YYNGEE. Trimming stripped 0 bases from V and 9 bases from J, with 16 bases between.